Detailed here is one TCR beta chain. This sample was included in a study of control samples from healthy donors and cancer patients. Deletions cut 1 base from V and 3 bases from J, with 11 bases between. This CDR3 is built from 15 residues. Germline V lookup: CDR1 SGDLS, CDR2 YYNGEE. TCRdb's copy holds only in-frame clones and misses some; the assay was immunoSEQ multiplex PCR. The sample lists about 98,000 clones, about four fifths seen once, with under 12% in the top ten. The source is a woman between 25 and 40 years old in good health. This sequence joins TRBV9 and TRBJ2-1; D perhaps matches TRBD1 (6 bases). Sequencing was done on a sample of blood. Here the CDR3 DNA reads TGTGCCAGCAGCGTAACTACAGGGATCTACAATGAGCAGTTCTTC. Protein: CASSVTTGIYNEQFF.